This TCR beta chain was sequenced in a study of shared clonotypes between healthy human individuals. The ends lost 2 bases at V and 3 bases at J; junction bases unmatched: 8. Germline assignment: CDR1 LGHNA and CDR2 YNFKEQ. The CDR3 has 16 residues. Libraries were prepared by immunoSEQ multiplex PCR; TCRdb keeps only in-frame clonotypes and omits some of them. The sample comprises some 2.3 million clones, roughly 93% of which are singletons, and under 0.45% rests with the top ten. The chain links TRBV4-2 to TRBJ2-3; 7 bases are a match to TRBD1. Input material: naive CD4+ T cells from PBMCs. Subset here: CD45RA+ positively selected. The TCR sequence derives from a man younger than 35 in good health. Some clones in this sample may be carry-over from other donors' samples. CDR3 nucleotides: TGTGCCAGCAGCCAACTTACAGGGGCAGGGACAGATACGCAGTATTTT. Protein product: CASSQLTGAGTDTQYF.